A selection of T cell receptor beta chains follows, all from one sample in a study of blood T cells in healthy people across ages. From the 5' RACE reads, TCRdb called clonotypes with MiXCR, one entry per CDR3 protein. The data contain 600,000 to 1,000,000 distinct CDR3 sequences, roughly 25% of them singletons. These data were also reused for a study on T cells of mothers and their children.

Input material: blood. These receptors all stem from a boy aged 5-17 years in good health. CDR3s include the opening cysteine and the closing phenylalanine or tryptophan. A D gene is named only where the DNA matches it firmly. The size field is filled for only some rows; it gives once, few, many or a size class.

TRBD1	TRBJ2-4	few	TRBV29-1	CSVVGQGISKNIQYF	TGCAGCGTTGTCGGACAGGGCATTTCCAAAAACATTCAGTACTTC
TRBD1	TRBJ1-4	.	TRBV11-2	CASSETGGSEKLFF	TGTGCCAGCAGCGAGACAGGGGGTTCAGAAAAACTGTTTTTT
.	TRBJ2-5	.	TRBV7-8	CASSFRGVGETQYF	TGTGCCAGCAGCTTTCGGGGTGTCGGAGAGACCCAGTACTTC
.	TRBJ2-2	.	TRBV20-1	CSARDHAGTGELFF	TGCAGTGCTAGAGATCACGCGGGCACCGGGGAGCTGTTTTTT
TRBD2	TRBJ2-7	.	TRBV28	CASSSGPGTSGREYEQYF	TGTGCCAGCAGTTCCGGTCCCGGGACTAGCGGGAGGGAATACGAGCAGTACTTC
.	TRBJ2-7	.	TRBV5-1	CASKIAQDYEQYF	TGCGCCAGTAAGATAGCGCAGGACTACGAGCAGTACTTC
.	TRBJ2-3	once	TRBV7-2	CASSSTAGDTQYF	TGTGCCAGCAGCTCAACGGCTGGAGATACGCAGTATTTT
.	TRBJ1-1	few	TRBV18	CASSGTGNSNTEAFF	TGTGCCAGCTCGGGAACAGGGAACTCGAACACTGAAGCTTTCTTT
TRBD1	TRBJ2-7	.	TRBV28	CASLKDRVKNEQYF	TGTGCCAGCCTAAAAGACAGGGTTAAAAACGAGCAGTACTTC
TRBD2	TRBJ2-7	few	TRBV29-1	CSVDGAGALGDEQYF	TGCAGCGTTGATGGGGCGGGAGCCTTGGGGGACGAGCAGTACTTC
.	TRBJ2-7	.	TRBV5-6	CASSSLTGNGEQYF	TGTGCCAGCAGCTCACTTACAGGGAACGGCGAGCAGTACTTC
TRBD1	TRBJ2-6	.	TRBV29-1	CSVVTGTNVLTF	TGCAGCGTTGTGACAGGGACCAACGTCCTGACTTTC
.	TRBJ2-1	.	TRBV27	CASSLEQGIWNEQFF	TGTGCCAGCAGTTTAGAGCAGGGTATATGGAATGAGCAGTTCTTC
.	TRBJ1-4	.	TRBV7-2	CASSLAGGKLFF	TGTGCCAGCAGCTTAGCAGGGGGGAAACTGTTTTTT
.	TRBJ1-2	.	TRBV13	CASSHPDWVNGHYGYTF	TGTGCCAGCAGCCACCCGGATTGGGTCAATGGGCACTATGGCTACACCTTC
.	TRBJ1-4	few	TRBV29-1	CSVGERRAGTSEKLFF	TGCAGCGTTGGAGAGAGGAGGGCAGGCACCTCAGAAAAACTGTTTTTT
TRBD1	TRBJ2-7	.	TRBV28	CASSPTGGQPSYEQYF	TGTGCCAGCAGCCCCACAGGGGGTCAGCCCTCCTACGAGCAGTACTTC
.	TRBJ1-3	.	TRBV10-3	CATERRVNSGNTIYF	TGTGCCACAGAAAGGCGGGTGAACTCTGGAAACACCATATATTTT
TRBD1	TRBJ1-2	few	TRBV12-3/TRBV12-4	CASSLASGGGYGYTF	TGTGCCAGCAGTTTAGCGTCAGGGGGAGGCTATGGCTACACCTTC
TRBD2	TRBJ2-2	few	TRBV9	CASSFVGTSLTGELFF	TGTGCCAGCAGCTTTGTGGGGACTAGCTTAACCGGGGAGCTGTTTTTT
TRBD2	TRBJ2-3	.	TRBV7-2	CASSIRAGVTDTQYF	TGTGCCAGCAGCATCCGGGCGGGGGTCACAGATACGCAGTATTTT
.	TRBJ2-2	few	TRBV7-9	CASSPGYSDTGELFF	TGTGCCAGCAGCCCGGGGTACAGCGACACCGGGGAGCTGTTTTTT
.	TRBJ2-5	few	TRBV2	CASSLLLGQYF	TGTGCCAGCAGCCTCCTCCTGGGCCAGTACTTC
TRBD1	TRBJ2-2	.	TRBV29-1	CSVGQGTGELFF	TGCAGCGTTGGACAGGGGACCGGGGAGCTGTTTTTT
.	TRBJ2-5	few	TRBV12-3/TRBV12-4	CASSHILSGIRETQYF	TGTGCCAGCAGCCATATCCTTTCAGGGATAAGGGAGACCCAGTACTTC
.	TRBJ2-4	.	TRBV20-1	CSARQTNENIQYF	TGCAGTGCTAGACAAACTAATGAAAACATTCAGTACTTC
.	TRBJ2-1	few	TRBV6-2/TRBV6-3	CASSPRDINEQFF	TGTGCCAGCAGCCCCAGGGACATCAATGAGCAGTTCTTC
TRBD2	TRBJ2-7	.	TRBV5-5	CASSEGTSGDYEQYF	TGTGCCAGCAGCGAAGGGACTAGCGGCGACTACGAGCAGTACTTC
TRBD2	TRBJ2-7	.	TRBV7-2	CASSLSGVPYEQYF	TGTGCCAGCAGCCTTAGCGGGGTTCCCTACGAGCAGTACTTC
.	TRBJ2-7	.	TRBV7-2	CASSLFGKLEQYF	TGTGCCAGCAGCTTATTCGGGAAGCTCGAGCAGTACTTC
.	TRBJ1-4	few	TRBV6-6	CASRKQGGNEKLFF	TGTGCCAGCAGGAAACAGGGAGGGAATGAAAAACTGTTTTTT
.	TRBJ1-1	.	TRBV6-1	CREPPPGEPPLNTEAFF	TGTCGGGAACCTCCCCCTGGGGAGCCTCCCCTGAACACTGAAGCTTTCTTT
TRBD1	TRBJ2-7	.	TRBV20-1	CSAERFGTASYEQYF	TGCAGTGCAGAAAGGTTCGGGACAGCCTCCTACGAGCAGTACTTC
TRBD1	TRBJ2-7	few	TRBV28	CASSLSSEKDRGLWQYF	TGTGCCAGCAGTTTATCAAGTGAGAAGGACAGGGGGCTTTGGCAGTACTTC
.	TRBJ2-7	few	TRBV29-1	CSAKDTGSRGSYEQYF	TGCAGCGCTAAGGATACAGGGAGTCGTGGCTCCTACGAGCAGTACTTC
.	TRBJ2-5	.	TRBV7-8	CASSLEGDGGTQYF	TGTGCCAGCAGCTTAGAAGGTGATGGGGGGACCCAGTACTTC
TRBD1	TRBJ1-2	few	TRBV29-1	CSVARSQGQGYTF	TGCAGCGTTGCTAGATCACAGGGACAGGGCTACACCTTC
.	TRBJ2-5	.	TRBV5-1	CASSSPRLSLAPQETQYF	TGCGCCAGCAGCTCGCCCAGGCTATCGCTAGCGCCACAAGAGACCCAGTACTTC
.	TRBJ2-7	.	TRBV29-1	CSVEVTGAGYEQYF	TGCAGCGTTGAAGTTACCGGGGCCGGCTACGAGCAGTACTTC
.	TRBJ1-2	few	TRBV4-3	CASSQDRETGTRIYGYTF	TGCGCCAGCAGCCAAGATCGGGAGACAGGAACAAGAATTTATGGCTACACCTTC
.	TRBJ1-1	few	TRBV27	CASRLAGHNTEAFF	TGTGCCAGCAGACTCGCGGGACATAACACTGAAGCTTTCTTT
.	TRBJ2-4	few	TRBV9	CASNEEGDIQYF	TGTGCCAGCAACGAGGAGGGTGACATTCAGTACTTC
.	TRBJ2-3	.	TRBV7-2	CASSLAHSTDTQYF	TGTGCCAGCAGCTTAGCGCATAGCACAGATACGCAGTATTTT
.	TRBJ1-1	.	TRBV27	CASSLEGRGRGEAFF	TGTGCCAGCAGTTTAGAGGGTCGAGGTAGAGGTGAAGCTTTCTTT
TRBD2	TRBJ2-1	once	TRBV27	CASSPWASGGADEQFF	TGTGCCAGCAGCCCCTGGGCTAGCGGGGGGGCGGATGAGCAGTTCTTC
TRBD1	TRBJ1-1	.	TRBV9	CASRPTGRTEAFF	TGTGCCAGCAGACCGACAGGGAGGACTGAAGCTTTCTTT
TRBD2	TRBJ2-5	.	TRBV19	CASRTSSGGAETQYF	TGTGCCAGTAGGACTTCTAGCGGGGGTGCAGAGACCCAGTACTTC
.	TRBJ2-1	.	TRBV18	CASSGGRSGNEQFF	TGTGCCAGCTCAGGGGGACGGAGCGGGAATGAGCAGTTCTTC
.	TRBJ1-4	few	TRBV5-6	CASSFDRPAPGGEKLFF	TGTGCCAGCAGCTTTGACCGCCCCGCCCCCGGGGGTGAAAAACTGTTTTTT
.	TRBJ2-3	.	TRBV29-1	CSVEGVSTDTQYF	TGCAGCGTTGAGGGAGTGAGCACAGATACGCAGTATTTT